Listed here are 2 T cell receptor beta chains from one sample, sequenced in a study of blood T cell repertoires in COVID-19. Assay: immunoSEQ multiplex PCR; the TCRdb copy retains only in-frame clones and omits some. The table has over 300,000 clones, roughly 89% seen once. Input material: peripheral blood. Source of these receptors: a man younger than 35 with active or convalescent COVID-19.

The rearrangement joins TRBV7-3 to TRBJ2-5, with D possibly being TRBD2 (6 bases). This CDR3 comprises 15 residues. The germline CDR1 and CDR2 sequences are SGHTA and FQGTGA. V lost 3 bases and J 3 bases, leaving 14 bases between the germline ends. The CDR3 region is CASSFSGRVEETQYF. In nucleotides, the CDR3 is TGTGCCAGCAGCTTCAGCGGGCGAGTGGAAGAGACCCAGTACTTC. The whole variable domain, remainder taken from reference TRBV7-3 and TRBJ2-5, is GAGVSQTPSNKVTEKGKYVELRCDPISGHTALYWYRQSLGQGPEFLIYFQGTGAADDSGLPNDRFFAVRPEGSVSTLKIQRTERGDSAVYLCASSFSGRVEETQYFGPGTRLLVL.

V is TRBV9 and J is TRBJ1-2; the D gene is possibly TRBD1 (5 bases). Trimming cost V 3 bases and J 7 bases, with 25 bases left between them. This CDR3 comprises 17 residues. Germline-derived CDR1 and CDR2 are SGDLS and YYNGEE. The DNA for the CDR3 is TGTGCCAGCAGCGATAACCTTGGGCAGGGACTTGATCTTGGCTACACCTTC. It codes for CASSDNLGQGLDLGYTF.